Listed below are T cell receptor beta chains from one sample, sequenced in a study of tumor and adjacent non-tumor tissue in lung cancer. One entry per CDR3 protein results from TCRdb running MiXCR on the multiplex PCR reads. The sample includes about 85,000 distinct CDR3 sequences, 61% seen only once; the top ten take roughly 14%. The sequenced sample consisted of lung tumor tissue. The receptors were sampled from an older man with non-small cell lung cancer. Each CDR3 is given with its conserved first and last residue. Each record gives: D gene, clone size, V gene, J gene, CDR3 protein, CDR3 DNA. D genes are given only for firm matches. Part of the rows lack a size; the others show once, few, many or a class for expanded clones.

d_call: -; clone_size: -; v_call: TRBV10-2; j_call: TRBJ2-2; cdr3_aa: CACSDWGRPTGELFF; cdr3_nt: TGCGCCTGCAGTGATTGGGGGCGCCCCACAGGGGAGCTGTTTTTT
d_call: -; clone_size: many; v_call: TRBV6-5; j_call: TRBJ1-2; cdr3_aa: CASSFLTGTEGYTF; cdr3_nt: TGTGCCAGCAGTTTCCTGACGGGGACGGAGGGCTACACCTTC
d_call: -; clone_size: -; v_call: TRBV6-1; j_call: TRBJ2-7; cdr3_aa: CAGRAKPGREQYF; cdr3_nt: TGTGCCGGCAGAGCCAAGCCAGGTCGCGAGCAGTACTTC
d_call: TRBD2; clone_size: -; v_call: TRBV5-4; j_call: TRBJ2-3; cdr3_aa: CASSLAGRGRDMQYF; cdr3_nt: TGTGCCAGTAGCTTGGCCGGGCGCGGGAGGGATATGCAGTATTTT
d_call: TRBD2; clone_size: -; v_call: TRBV11-2; j_call: TRBJ2-1; cdr3_aa: CGSRRAFAGENNEQFF; cdr3_nt: TGTGGCAGCAGGCGGGCGTTTGCGGGGGAAAACAATGAGCAGTTCTTC
d_call: TRBD1; clone_size: -; v_call: TRBV20-1; j_call: TRBJ2-2; cdr3_aa: CSARDFGQGGNTGELFF; cdr3_nt: TGCAGTGCTAGAGATTTTGGACAGGGGGGCAATACCGGGGAGCTGTTTTTT
d_call: -; clone_size: -; v_call: TRBV11-1; j_call: TRBJ2-5; cdr3_aa: CASSRTPRREIQYF; cdr3_nt: TGTGCCAGCAGCCGGACGCCTCGAAGGGAGATCCAATACTTC
d_call: -; clone_size: -; v_call: TRBV29-1; j_call: TRBJ2-1; cdr3_aa: CRVVARSDEQFF; cdr3_nt: TGCAGGGTTGTAGCCCGGAGCGATGAGCAGTTCTTC
d_call: TRBD1; clone_size: many; v_call: TRBV6-5; j_call: TRBJ1-6; cdr3_aa: CASGGQGQEPLHF; cdr3_nt: TGTGCCAGCGGCGGACAGGGTCAAGAACCCCTCCACTTT
d_call: -; clone_size: -; v_call: TRBV11-1; j_call: TRBJ2-7; cdr3_aa: CTNSLQGFEQYF; cdr3_nt: TGTACCAACAGCCTACAGGGCTTCGAGCAGTACTTC
d_call: TRBD1; clone_size: few; v_call: TRBV15; j_call: TRBJ2-3; cdr3_aa: CATSKGDRGISDTQYF; cdr3_nt: TGTGCCACCAGCAAAGGGGACAGGGGGATTTCAGATACGCAGTATTTT
d_call: -; clone_size: -; v_call: TRBV11-2; j_call: TRBJ2-2; cdr3_aa: CDSRLKGTGELFF; cdr3_nt: TGTGACAGCAGATTAAAAGGAACCGGGGAGCTGTTTTTT
d_call: -; clone_size: -; v_call: TRBV7-9; j_call: TRBJ2-2; cdr3_aa: CVSREGRAEKNTGELFF; cdr3_nt: TGTGTCAGCAGAGAAGGACGAGCGGAGAAGAACACCGGGGAGCTGTTTTTT
d_call: TRBD1; clone_size: few; v_call: TRBV28; j_call: TRBJ1-3; cdr3_aa: CASSAYTGGSGNTIYF; cdr3_nt: TGTGCCAGCAGTGCCTATACAGGGGGCTCTGGAAACACCATATATTTT
d_call: TRBD1; clone_size: many; v_call: TRBV28; j_call: TRBJ2-7; cdr3_aa: CASSIPGQGFEQYF; cdr3_nt: TGTGCCAGCAGTATCCCGGGACAGGGCTTCGAGCAGTACTTC
d_call: -; clone_size: -; v_call: TRBV11-2; j_call: TRBJ2-5; cdr3_aa: CVSSPRGGQPETQYF; cdr3_nt: TGTGTCAGCAGCCCCCGTGGTGGGCAGCCAGAGACCCAGTACTTC
d_call: -; clone_size: -; v_call: TRBV14; j_call: TRBJ2-3; cdr3_aa: CASGQGPLQGTQYF; cdr3_nt: TGTGCCAGCGGCCAAGGACCCCTACAGGGTACGCAGTATTTT